The clone carrying this TCR beta chain was picked up one time. Its antigen is currently unknown. Profiling relied on immunoSEQ multiplex PCR, and the TCRdb table lists in-frame clones only, not all of them. This repertoire shows roughly 2.2 million clones, roughly 92% found once; its top ten account for 0.37%. The CDR3 extends over 15 amino acids. The germline V gene has CDR1 SNHLY and CDR2 FYNNEI. J lost 4 bases, V lost 5 bases, and 6 bases had no gene match. This specimen belongs to a study of shared clonotypes between healthy human individuals. Study results and caveats: Among donors, clonotype sharing was expected to be affected by sequencing depth. In several donors, around 4.8% of naive CD4 clonotypes appeared in common.

Division of CD4+ cells produced a CD45RA+ naive subset and a CD45RA-negative memory subset. The specimen sequenced was naive CD4+ T cells from PBMCs. Subset specified: CD45RA+ positively selected. The chain uses TRBV2 and TRBJ2-3; 10 bases match TRBD2. The sequence was obtained from a man younger than 35 in good health. Some clones in this sample may be carry-over from other donors' samples. The CDR3 DNA sequence: TGTGCCAGCAGTCTAGCGGGAGTGGGTCCAGATACGCAGTATTTT. Translating it yields CASSLAGVGPDTQYF. The whole variable domain, filled in from reference TRBV2 and TRBJ2-3, reads EPEVTQTPSHQVTQMGQEVILRCVPISNHLYFYWYRQILGQKVEFLVSFYNNEISEKSEIFDDQFSVERPDGSNFTLKIRSTKLEDSAMYFCASSLAGVGPDTQYFGPGTRLTVL.